The 10 T cell receptor beta chains reported below all come from one sample, sequenced in a study of beta chain features in type 1 diabetes. Points from the study as a whole: Shortening that was moderate but significant affected the TCRB CDR3s of Type 1 diabetes patients in all four CD4+ subsets.

Antigens for these TCRs are unknown. Investigators reverse transcribed all isolated RNA, so they sequenced expressed TCRB transcripts. Produced via immunoSEQ multiplex PCR; TCRdb's table is partial and in-frame only. This table has about 260,000 clones, roughly 20% appearing once. Sequenced input: naive CD4+ T cells from blood. The receptors originated from a woman aged 40 to 50 with type 1 diabetes.

This clone has only a few counts. This chain joins TRBV7-9 and TRBJ1-1, with a possible D match to TRBD1 (5 bases). Germline CDR1 reads SEHNR; CDR2 reads FQNEAQ (reference sequence). V was cut by 4 bases and J by 0 bases, with 12 bases left in between. CDR3 length equals 15 residues. CDR3 protein: CASSYRRGMNTEAFF. The CDR3 coding sequence is TGTGCCAGCAGCTACAGGCGCGGGATGAACACTGAAGCTTTCTTT.

The V gene is TRBV4-3, the J gene TRBJ1-5; a possible D gene is TRBD1 (5 bases). Per the germline V gene, CDR1 is LGHNA and CDR2 is YSLEER. This CDR3 has 15 amino acids. V dropped 4 bases and J dropped 7 bases, with 17 bases sitting between them. CDR3 bases: TGCGCCAGCAGCCTAAGCTGGGGGGACGGCCAGCCCCAGCATTTT. This sequence encodes CASSLSWGDGQPQHF.

V and J are TRBV27 and TRBJ1-2, with a weak D call TRBD1 (5 bases). Trimming removed 6 bases at V and 6 bases at J, with 14 bases between. This CDR3 has 13 amino acids. Germline CDR1 reads MNHEY; CDR2 reads SMNVEV (reference sequence). CDR3 residues: CASSFVQGHGYTF. CDR3 nucleotides: TGTGCCAGCAGCTTTGTCCAGGGCCATGGCTACACCTTC.

V and J are TRBV4-2 and TRBJ2-2, with TRBD1 matching 9 bases. In germline, CDR1 is LGHNA, CDR2 YNFKEQ. This CDR3 contains 17 residues. Trimming took 4 bases from V and 3 from J; bases not matched to a gene: 9. CDR3 amino acids: CASSRGRGTGHTGELFF. In DNA form, the CDR3 reads TGTGCCAGCAGCCGTGGGAGAGGGACAGGGCACACCGGGGAGCTGTTTTTT.

With regard to this clone: This specimen includes other DNA sequences encoding the same CDR3. The genes are TRBV29-1 and TRBJ1-1; 8 bases are a match to TRBD1. J gave up 3 bases and V 7 bases, and 7 bases lay outside the gene matches. Germline V gene sequence: CDR1 SQVTM, CDR2 ANQGSEA. The CDR3 runs to 13 residues. The CDR3 spells CSGEGTGDTEAFF. The CDR3 coding sequence is TGCAGCGGGGAGGGGACAGGAGACACTGAAGCTTTCTTT.

This clone was picked up a small number of times. The genes are TRBV29-1 and TRBJ1-2; a weak D match, TRBD1 (5 bases). The CDR3 covers 13 residues. Trimming removed 0 bases at V and 7 bases at J, with 12 bases between. CDR1 is SQVTM, CDR2 ANQGSEA, per germline. The CDR3 is CSVEDRQGFGYTF. In DNA, the CDR3 is TGCAGCGTTGAAGATCGGCAGGGCTTTGGCTACACCTTC.

The rearrangement links TRBV18 to TRBJ2-7; 7 nucleotides agree with TRBD1. There are 13 residues in the CDR3. V was clipped by 6 bases and J by 6 bases; unmatched bases: 8. In germline, CDR1 is KGHSH, CDR2 LQKENI. The CDR3 protein is CASSLDRVGEQYF. The CDR3 DNA follows: TGTGCCAGCTCCCTCGACAGGGTCGGCGAGCAGTACTTC.

The rearrangement joins TRBV9 to TRBJ2-2; weak D call: TRBD1 (6 bases). This CDR3 is 16 amino acids long. With 0 bases removed from V and 4 bases from J, the gap between germline ends came to 13 bases. Looked up from germline, CDR1 is SGDLS and CDR2 is YYNGEE. The CDR3: CASSVGKQGPTGELFF. CDR3 DNA: TGTGCCAGCAGCGTAGGAAAGCAGGGGCCCACCGGGGAGCTGTTTTTT.

The sample holds a few counts of this clone. V gene TRBV9 combines with J gene TRBJ2-2; no clear D gene. The CDR3 has 15 amino acids. The V gene's germline CDR1 is SGDLS and CDR2 YYNGEE. Trimming pared 0 bases from V and 0 bases from J, leaving 6 bases between. The CDR3 nucleotides read TGTGCCAGCAGCGTAGGGCAGTCGAACACCGGGGAGCTGTTTTTT. Translated, it gives CASSVGQSNTGELFF.

This clone was observed a handful of times. V and J are TRBV30 and TRBJ2-1, with D tentatively TRBD2 (6 bases). The CDR3 has 17 amino acids. Germline V gene sequence: CDR1 GTSNPN, CDR2 SVGIG (reference sequence). With 5 bases removed from V and 0 bases from J, the gap between germline ends came to 20 bases. The CDR3 loop is CAWVGDRLGSSYNEQFF. The CDR3 bases are TGTGCCTGGGTGGGGGACCGACTAGGGAGCTCCTACAATGAGCAGTTCTTC.